The next 9 T cell receptor beta chains were all read from a single sample in a study of cytomegalovirus exposure and HLA in healthy donors. The study ran its PCR with 60 Vbeta and 13 Jbeta primers. Data came from immunoSEQ multiplex PCR; TCRdb stores just in-frame clones and leaves some out. The sample lists approximately 130,000 clones; approximately 60% were seen once. The sample taken for sequencing was PBMCs. Receptors originate from a woman aged 40 to 50 in good health and CMV-seronegative.

The chain carries TRBV27 and TRBJ2-7; 8 nucleotides match TRBD1. This CDR3 spans 15 amino acids. CDR1 is MNHEY and CDR2 is SMNVEV in the germline V gene (reference sequence). V was pared by 4 bases and J by 3 bases, with 8 bases of the junction left unmatched. CDR3 sequence reads: CASSSARQGHYEQYF. In nucleotides, the CDR3 is TGTGCCAGCAGTTCCGCCCGACAGGGGCACTACGAGCAGTACTTC.

This chain links TRBV4-3 with TRBJ1-1; 9 bases are a match to TRBD1. Unmatched junction bases numbered 9, after V lost 3 bases and J lost 7 bases. Germline V lookup: CDR1 LGHNA, CDR2 YSLEER. CDR3 length equals 15 residues. In nucleotides, the CDR3 is TGCGCCAGCAGCCATGGTGGACAGGGGAGAGGTGAAGCTTTCTTT. Translated: CASSHGGQGRGEAFF.

V gene TRBV7-9 combines with J gene TRBJ2-2; possibly TRBD1 for D (6 bases). Germline CDR1 is SEHNR and CDR2 is FQNEAQ (reference sequence). The CDR3 sequence is 16 residues long. Trimming removed 4 bases at V and 4 bases at J, with 16 bases between. The CDR3 coding sequence is TGTGCCAGCAGCTCCTCTTCGCAGGGGAGCACCGGGGAGCTGTTTTTT. Translated: CASSSSSQGSTGELFF.

J is TRBJ1-2 and V is TRBV15; 7 nucleotides align to TRBD1. J lost 4 bases, V lost 3 bases, and 11 bases had no gene match. There are 16 residues in the CDR3. The germline CDR1 and CDR2 sequences are LNHNV and YYDKDF (reference sequence). This CDR3 is CATSSQADREGYGYTF. For the CDR3, the DNA is TGTGCCACCAGCAGTCAGGCCGACAGGGAAGGCTATGGCTACACCTTC.

This clone was recorded a few times. The chain recombines TRBV5-4 with TRBJ2-1, with 7 positions matching TRBD1. V lost 4 bases and J lost 2; bases outside the gene matches: 9. The CDR3 spans 16 residues. Germline V gene sequence: CDR1 SGHNT, CDR2 YYREEE (reference sequence). The chain's CDR3 is CASSVTTGKTYNEQFF. Here the CDR3 DNA reads TGTGCCAGCAGCGTCACGACAGGGAAAACCTACAATGAGCAGTTCTTC.

This CDR3 reads CASSLAIGTDTQYF. The CDR3, as DNA: TGTGCCAGCAGCTTAGCGATCGGGACAGATACGCAGTATTTT. V and J are TRBV7-6 and TRBJ2-3; D is ambiguous. The CDR3 sequence is 14 residues long. V was cut by 0 bases and J by 3 bases, with 7 bases left in between. Germline values: CDR1 SGHVS, CDR2 FNYEAQ.

The chain links TRBV30 to TRBJ2-7, with a tentative D call TRBD2 (5 bases). Germline V gene data show CDR1 as GTSNPN and CDR2 as SVGIG (reference sequence). The CDR3 runs 12 residues. V lost 1 base and J lost 3, with 7 bases in between. CDR3 protein: CAWSAGVYEQYF. In DNA form, the CDR3 reads TGTGCCTGGAGTGCCGGGGTCTACGAGCAGTACTTC.

V is TRBV2 and J is TRBJ1-6; D gene unclear. CDR1 SNHLY and CDR2 FYNNEI come from the germline V gene. Trimming cost V 0 bases and J 8 bases, with 5 bases left between them. The CDR3 is 13 amino acids. The CDR3 region is CASSEASYSPLHF. The CDR3 nucleotides read TGTGCCAGCAGTGAAGCGTCATATTCACCCCTCCACTTT.

This clone was seen a few times. The chain carries TRBV10-3 and TRBJ2-7, with 14 bases matching TRBD2. This CDR3 is built from 20 residues. Trimming removed 6 bases from V and 0 bases from J; junction bases left unmatched: 16. Germline V lookup: CDR1 ENHRY, CDR2 SYGVKD. CDR3 residues: CAISGPRTSGGQLSSYEQYF. As DNA, the CDR3 is TGTGCCATCAGCGGCCCTCGGACTAGCGGGGGGCAGTTAAGCTCCTACGAGCAGTACTTC.